This T cell receptor beta chain was found in a study of blood T cell repertoires in COVID-19. Across the whole study: The study drew acute and convalescent COVID-19 samples from the United States, Italy and Spain.

This CDR3 is built from 12 residues. Germline V lookup: CDR1 MNHEY, CDR2 SVGEGT. Trimming took off 0 bases at V and 13 bases at J, with 10 bases between the two ends. TCRdb's table, derived via immunoSEQ multiplex PCR, lists solely in-frame clones and lacks some. The sample lists around 470,000 clones; approximately 89% were seen once. Patients from Seattle were sampled longitudinally, starting during active infection. The clonotype was recovered from a man younger than 35 with COVID-19, enrolled during active disease. Material for sequencing was peripheral blood. The rearrangement links TRBV6-2 or TRBV6-3 to TRBJ2-1, with unresolved D. The CDR3 DNA sequence: TGTGCCAGCAGTTACTCCATAATGAGTCAGTTCTTC. This sequence encodes CASSYSIMSQFF.